The 14 T cell receptor beta chains below come from one sample, sequenced in a study of blood T cells in healthy people across ages. PCR was performed a second time for about 7 to 11 cycles using a sample-barcoded 5' primer and a J-beta primer mix. TCRdb reprocessed the 5' RACE reads via MiXCR and lists one record per CDR3 protein. The profile shows fewer than 750,000 distinct CDR3 sequences, roughly 43% of them singletons. Sequencing was carried out using blood. The receptors shown here come from an elderly man in good health.

A few counts support this clonotype. The genes are TRBV14 and TRBJ2-7; 9 bases map to TRBD1. The germline V gene encodes CDR1 SGHDN and CDR2 FVKESK. With V trimmed by 4 bases and J by 6 bases, 7 bases remained unmatched. The CDR3 is made up of 14 amino acids. The CDR3 nucleotides are TGTGCCAGCAGCCGGGGGACAGGGAGCTCCGAGCAGTACTTC. Its protein product is CASSRGTGSSEQYF.

This sequence joins TRBV12-3 or TRBV12-4 and TRBJ1-2; D is uncertain. The CDR3 is 14 residues long. Between the trimmed V and J ends, which lost 6 bases and 4 bases, there was a span of 15 bases. CDR3 sequence (DNA): TGTGCCAGCAGGGCCCGAGTTGCCGGCTATGGCTACACCTTC. It translates to CASRARVAGYGYTF.

This chain links TRBV4-1 with TRBJ2-4; D remains unclear. The J call may be mistaken, given a closer DNA end match to TRBJ2-7. The CDR3 contains 13 residues. Germline CDR1 is MGHRA and CDR2 is YSYEKL. The chain's CDR3 is CASSQENFAEQYF. The DNA for the CDR3 is TGCGCCAGCAGCCAAGAGAACTTTGCCGAGCAGTACTTC.

This clonotype was counted only a few times. The V gene is TRBV12-3 or TRBV12-4, the J gene TRBJ1-6; 7 bases align to TRBD1. The J segment lost 8 bases and the V segment lost 2 bases, leaving 3 bases of the junction unmatched. The CDR3 spans 14 residues. The CDR3 DNA is TGTGCCAGCAGTTTAAGGGACAGCGATTCACCCCTCCACTTT. Translating gives CASSLRDSDSPLHF.

This clonotype has more than one count but fewer than ten. The CDR3 protein is CASSPGGELSYNEQFF. The CDR3 nucleotides are TGTGCCAGCAGCCCCGGGGGAGAATTATCCTACAATGAGCAGTTCTTC. This sequence joins TRBV4-2 and TRBJ2-1, with TRBD2 as a possible D gene (6 bases). The CDR3 runs to 16 residues. Trimming took off 4 bases at V and 1 base at J, with 14 bases between the two ends. The V gene's germline CDR1 is LGHNA and CDR2 YNFKEQ.

The chain recombines TRBV30 with TRBJ2-7; D not certain. Germline CDR1 GTSNPN, CDR2 SVGIG (reference sequence). The CDR3 extends over 14 amino acids. V was pared by 0 bases and J by 6 bases, with 15 bases between. The CDR3 reads CAWSVTPVGSEQYF. The CDR3 bases are TGTGCCTGGAGTGTCACACCCGTAGGCTCCGAGCAGTACTTC.

The chain recombines TRBV5-1 with TRBJ2-5, with a weak D call TRBD2 (6 bases). CDR1 is SGHRS and CDR2 is YFSETQ in the germline V gene. With 5 bases removed from V and 2 bases from J, the gap between germline ends came to 13 bases. The CDR3 sequence is 14 residues long. DNA of the CDR3: TGCGCCAGCAGGGACCCCGGGGGACAAGAGACCCAGTACTTC. Translation gives CASRDPGGQETQYF.

The V and J genes are TRBV3-1 and TRBJ1-2; TRBD1 is a possible D gene (5 bases). The CDR3 consists of 16 residues. V dropped 4 bases and J dropped 4 bases, with 19 bases sitting between them. Germline CDR1 reads LGHDT; CDR2 reads YNNKEL (reference sequence). This chain's CDR3 is CASSPSGTDPGYGYTF. CDR3 nucleotides: TGTGCCAGCAGCCCGTCCGGGACGGACCCAGGCTATGGCTACACCTTC.

As concerns this clonotype: This may be a read error, as it is one base from a much larger clone. The chain is built from TRBV6-5 and TRBJ2-5; 9 bases agree with TRBD2. The trim removed 2 bases at V and 11 bases at J, leaving 24 bases unmatched. Germline assignment: CDR1 MNHEY and CDR2 SVGAGI. CDR3 length: 19 residues. DNA of the CDR3: TGTGCCAGCAGTTACCGCCCTAGCGGGACCAGAATGGCGGGGTATGAGCAGTACTTC. Translating gives CASSYRPSGTRMAGYEQYF.

The rearrangement uses TRBV7-2 and TRBJ2-5; TRBD1 is a possible D gene (5 bases). This CDR3 contains 15 residues. Germline V gives CDR1 SGHTA, CDR2 FQGNSA. V lost 1 base and J 11 bases, leaving 20 bases between the germline ends. Here the CDR3 reads CASSLVLTGGDEQYF. DNA of the CDR3: TGTGCCAGCAGCTTAGTCTTAACAGGTGGGGATGAGCAGTACTTC.

The chain employs TRBV4-3 and TRBJ2-1; possible D gene TRBD1, 6 bases. The CDR3 is 18 amino acids. The ends were cut back, 0 bases at V and 2 bases at J, with 17 bases in the middle. Germline V gene lookup returns CDR1 LGHNA and CDR2 YSLEER. The CDR3 bases are TGCGCCAGCAGCCAAGAGGGGCTGAGACAGGCCGCCTACAATGAGCAGTTCTTC. As protein: CASSQEGLRQAAYNEQFF.

The table lists this clonotype with a few counts. Given a much more abundant clone one base away, this may be a read error. The V and J genes are TRBV6-6 and TRBJ1-2; D remains ambiguous. CDR1 MNHNY and CDR2 SVGAGI come from the germline V gene (reference sequence). V was cut by 5 bases and J by 4 bases, with 14 bases left in between. The CDR3 has 14 residues. The CDR3 reads CASSDTSDPYGYTF. CDR3 DNA: TGTGCCAGCAGTGACACCTCAGACCCCTATGGCTACACCTTC.

The chain uses TRBV7-2 and TRBJ2-7, with D unresolved. The CDR3 sequence is 15 residues long. Germline CDR1 is SGHTA and CDR2 is FQGNSA. The V end lost 0 bases, the J end lost 1 base, and 10 bases lay between the germline ends. This chain's CDR3 is CASSLALGKSYEQYF. The CDR3, as DNA: TGTGCCAGCAGCTTAGCGTTAGGGAAATCCTACGAGCAGTACTTC.

A few counts support this clonotype. The gene calls are TRBV28 and TRBJ2-1, with TRBD2 matching 13 bases. CDR3 length equals 17 residues. Germline lookup yields CDR1 MDHEN and CDR2 SYDVKM. J lost 1 base, V lost 6 bases, and 6 bases had no gene match. DNA of the CDR3: TGTGCCAGCAGAGGGACTAGCGGGAAACGGTCCTACAATGAGCAGTTCTTC. Its translation: CASRGTSGKRSYNEQFF.